The entry below describes one TCR beta chain. Primers for the PCR totalled 60 Vbeta and 13 Jbeta. Profiled with immunoSEQ multiplex PCR; TCRdb holds only in-frame clones, not every one. The sample records approximately 160,000 clones, roughly 80% being singletons. This sample stems from a study of cytomegalovirus exposure and HLA in healthy donors. This TCR derives from a male donor in good health and CMV-seronegative. Sequenced sample: PBMCs.

The CDR3 nucleotides read TGTGCCAGCAGCCAAGATAACGGGAGAGGCTACGCAACTAATGAAAAACTGTTTTTT. This sequence encodes CASSQDNGRGYATNEKLFF. The V call is TRBV4-2, the J call TRBJ1-4; unclear D gene. CDR3 length equals 19 residues. The V gene's germline CDR1 is LGHNA and CDR2 YNFKEQ. Trimming shortened V by 0 bases and J by 0 bases, and 17 bases separated the two germline ends.